The clone carrying this T cell receptor beta chain has only a few counts. From germline, CDR1 is DFQATT and CDR2 SNEGSKA (reference sequence). Losses at the gene ends were 6 bases for V and 6 bases for J; bases not matched to a gene: 6. The CDR3 covers 14 residues. TCRdb used MiXCR to reprocess the RT-PCR reads, holding one entry per CDR3 protein. This repertoire shows about 680,000 distinct CDR3 sequences, 14% found once; its top ten account for about 3.9%. This clonotype was sampled from a female donor in good health, serving as a healthy control. The sequenced material came from memory CD4+ T cells from blood. The rearrangement joins TRBV20-1 to TRBJ2-7; TRBD2 matches at 15 bases. CDR3 amino acids: CSAYRTSGRAEQYF. The CDR3 DNA follows: TGCAGTGCCTACCGGACTAGCGGGAGGGCCGAGCAGTACTTC.